The TCR beta chain described here comes from a study of cytomegalovirus exposure and HLA in healthy donors. Overall study context: The 130 or so validation repertoires, a later analysis reported, used the same platform as the approximately 670 repertoires from the first cohort. General study findings and limits: Reports described diagnosis of cytomegalovirus status by the classifier as highly specific and sensitive. Researchers counted about 150 TCR beta chains as cytomegalovirus-associated.

TCRdb's copy holds only in-frame clones and misses some; the assay was immunoSEQ multiplex PCR. The table lists under 200,000 clones, about 89% of them singletons, with more than 2.5% in the top ten. Concerning this clone itself: Its antigen remains unknown.

From the roughly 110-subject validation cohort, which was separate from the roughly 680-subject first cohort, the donors were drawn. Deletions cut 2 bases from V and 1 base from J, with 6 bases between. CDR1 is KGHSH, CDR2 LQKENI, per germline. The CDR3 spans 14 residues. The sequence derives from a woman aged 18-29 years in good health and CMV-seropositive. The chain combines TRBV18 with TRBJ1-5; D gene unclear. The specimen was PBMCs. CDR3 in DNA: TGTGCCAGCTCACCAGCGGTGAGCAATCAGCCCCAGCATTTT. Translation: CASSPAVSNQPQHF. Combining the CDR3 with reference TRBV18 and TRBJ1-5 gives the whole variable domain NAGVMQNPRHLVRRRGQEARLRCSPMKGHSHVYWYRQLPEEGLKFMVYLQKENIIDESGMPKERFSAEFPKEGPSILRIQQVVRGDSAAYFCASSPAVSNQPQHFGDGTRLSIL.